The present T cell receptor (beta chain) was sequenced within a study of response to subunit inactivated influenza vaccine. TCRdb re-derived calls from the RT-PCR reads in MiXCR, one entry per CDR3 protein. The profile shows more than 550,000 distinct CDR3 sequences, about 10% of them singletons. The CDR3 sequence is 14 residues long. Trimming shortened V by 3 bases and J by 8 bases, and 15 bases separated the two germline ends. The germline V gene has CDR1 KGHDR and CDR2 SFDVKD. This same sample was also taken into another study, of T cells expressing NK-cell markers. That paper adds: UMIs accompanied the 5'RACE template switching by which TCR beta cDNA was made. All TCR beta repertoires analysed originated from sorted CD3+CD56+NKG2C+, CD3+CD56+NKG2C- and CD3+CD56-NKG2C+ T cells.

The chain carries TRBV24-1 and TRBJ1-2; D is undetermined. The input for sequencing was PBMCs from blood, taken on the day of vaccination. The clonotype was recovered from a man aged 45-65 years who received an inactivated influenza vaccine. CDR3 sequence: CATSDGTSRGGYTF. In nucleotides, the CDR3 is TGTGCCACCAGTGATGGTACTTCTCGGGGAGGCTACACCTTC.